This TCR beta chain was sequenced in a study of cytomegalovirus exposure and HLA in healthy donors. Study-level findings and limits: Earlier analysis found most TCR beta V segments productive about 87% or about 30% of the time. A classifier reportedly called cytomegalovirus status with high sensitivity and specificity. For presence/absence analyses, sequencing depth was assumed to be roughly uniform across donors. Several top significant clusters appeared, in a later analysis, to be linked to common viral pathogens.

Concerning this clone: Its antigen remains unknown.

V dropped 5 bases and J dropped 4 bases, with 12 bases sitting between them. The CDR3 contains 14 residues. From germline, CDR1 is SNHLY and CDR2 FYNNEI. The primer mix had 60 Vbeta and 13 Jbeta primers. The assay was immunoSEQ multiplex PCR, and TCRdb's table has in-frame clones only and misses some. The sample holds around 140,000 clones, 75% to 85% seen once. The origin of this receptor is a male donor in good health and CMV-seronegative. Sequenced sample: PBMCs. This chain uses TRBV2 with TRBJ1-3; possible D gene TRBD1, 5 bases. CDR3 bases: TGTGCCAGCAGTCCCGACAGCGCCGGAAACACCATATATTTT. Translated, it gives CASSPDSAGNTIYF.